This T cell receptor (beta chain) was sequenced for a study of response to subunit inactivated influenza vaccine. A single record per CDR3 protein comes from TCRdb applying MiXCR to the RT-PCR reads. The sample carries roughly 500,000 distinct CDR3 sequences, under 30% recorded once. V was shortened by 0 bases and J by 6 bases, with 21 bases between the two germline ends. CDR1 SGHRS and CDR2 YFSETQ come from the germline V gene. The CDR3 has 17 residues. This sample also appeared in a second study, on T cells expressing NK-cell markers. That publication notes: For TCR beta, cDNA was produced by 5'RACE template switching with UMIs. Investigators obtained TCR beta repertoires from sorted CD3+CD56+NKG2C+, CD3+CD56+NKG2C- and CD3+CD56-NKG2C+ T cells. Sorting was restricted to alpha-beta TCR T cells by an anti-gamma-delta TCR antibody in several experiments. About 1.0-7.5% of CD8+ T cells in about 6 donors belonged to dominant NKG2C+ clonotypes. The leading position in the CD3+CD56-NKG2C+ fraction of a handful of donors also went to these clonotypes.

This receptor was taken from a man aged 50-60 years who received an inactivated influenza vaccine. The V call is TRBV5-1, the J call TRBJ1-2; D unclear. The sample in question was CD4+ T cells sorted from PBMCs, obtained 11 to 12 days after vaccination. In DNA, the CDR3 is TGCGCCAGCAGCTTGGGGCCGACCGCCAGCACTTCAGATGGCTACACCTTC. Protein product: CASSLGPTASTSDGYTF.